The clone carrying this T cell receptor (beta chain) was seen a single time. The antigen remains unidentified. This sample was taken from a study of PD-L1 blockade in urothelial cancer. Findings of the study overall: Survival was better when pretreatment blood TCR clonality fell below the median.

Every PCR received spiked-in synthetic TCR analog templates. The repertoire was sequenced with immunoSEQ multiplex PCR; TCRdb's copy has only in-frame clones and lacks some. The data contain more than 45,000 clones, around 88% of them singletons. The CDR3 length is 13 residues. V lost 3 bases, J lost 2 bases, and 7 bases lay in between. The germline gives CDR1 MNHEY, CDR2 SVGAGI. Sample: PBMCs, taken around atezolizumab (anti-PD-L1) treatment. This clonotype originated in a man aged 60 to 69 with urothelial cancer. J is TRBJ1-2 and V is TRBV6-5; the D gene is possibly TRBD1 (5 bases). This CDR3 is CASSYGANYGYTF. The CDR3 DNA is TGTGCCAGCAGTTATGGGGCAAACTATGGCTACACCTTC.